This TCR beta chain originates from a study of cytomegalovirus exposure and HLA in healthy donors. Across the study: T cells numbering about 200 million yielded some 100 million unique TCR beta sequences in an earlier analysis.

The PCR contained 60 Vbeta and 13 Jbeta primers. Using immunoSEQ multiplex PCR, the repertoire was profiled, and TCRdb retains in-frame clones only, with some absent. The table shows approximately 200,000 clones, with around 78% occurring only once. V was trimmed by 6 bases and J by 1 base, leaving 16 bases between them. Germline-derived CDR1 and CDR2 are LNHDA and SQIVND (reference sequence). The CDR3 loop spans 16 amino acids. Notes on this clone: Its antigen is currently unknown.

Notes on the study in general: Several of the most significant clusters appeared, in a later analysis, to be linked to common viral pathogens. Earlier analysis yielded a pattern in which most TCR beta V segments were productive about 90% or about 30% of the time. The only immune exposure information that was available was CMV serostatus.

The sample consisted of PBMCs. The sequence was collected from a man aged 25 to 40 in good health and CMV-seronegative. This chain links TRBV19 with TRBJ1-5, with TRBD1 as a possible D gene (6 bases). The CDR3 nucleotides read TGTGCCAGTAGAAAAAACCGGGACACGAGCAATCAGCCCCAGCATTTT. Encoded protein: CASRKNRDTSNQPQHF.